These 2 T cell receptor beta chains were all obtained from the same sample, sequenced in a study of T-cell reconstitution after alpha-beta-depleted transplantation in children. The authors prepared the TCRbeta library with unique molecular identifiers. TCRdb analysed the PCR reads with MiXCR anew, one entry per CDR3 protein. The sample holds roughly 490,000 distinct CDR3 sequences, 10% to 12% seen once. Specimen: PBMCs, mostly from graft donor cells, collected 180 days after TCRalphabeta/CD19-depleted stem cell transplant. These receptors were taken from a female patient aged 2-15 years who had a stem cell transplant for aplastic anemia, so the T cells may come from the graft donor.

The table lists this clonotype with a few counts. Here the CDR3 reads CASSLGGTSGIPYEQYV. For the CDR3, the DNA is TGTGCCAGCAGCTTAGGGGGGACTAGCGGGATCCCTTACGAGCAGTACGTC. The rearrangement joins TRBV7-2 to TRBJ2-7, with TRBD2 matching 13 bases. Losses at the gene ends were 1 base for V and 4 bases for J; bases not matched to a gene: 7. The CDR3 contains 17 residues. Germline CDR1 SGHTA, CDR2 FQGNSA.

In its sample, this clonotype was seen a few times. The junction shows a germline mismatch at one end, possibly a read error. This rearrangement joins TRBV18 to TRBJ2-1; TRBD2 matches at 7 bases. The CDR3 totals 16 residues. Germline lookup yields CDR1 KGHSH and CDR2 LQKENI. The DNA of the CDR3 is TGTGCCAGCTCACCACAGGGACTACTCTCCCACAATGAGCAGTTCTTC. It translates to CASSPQGLLSHNEQFF.